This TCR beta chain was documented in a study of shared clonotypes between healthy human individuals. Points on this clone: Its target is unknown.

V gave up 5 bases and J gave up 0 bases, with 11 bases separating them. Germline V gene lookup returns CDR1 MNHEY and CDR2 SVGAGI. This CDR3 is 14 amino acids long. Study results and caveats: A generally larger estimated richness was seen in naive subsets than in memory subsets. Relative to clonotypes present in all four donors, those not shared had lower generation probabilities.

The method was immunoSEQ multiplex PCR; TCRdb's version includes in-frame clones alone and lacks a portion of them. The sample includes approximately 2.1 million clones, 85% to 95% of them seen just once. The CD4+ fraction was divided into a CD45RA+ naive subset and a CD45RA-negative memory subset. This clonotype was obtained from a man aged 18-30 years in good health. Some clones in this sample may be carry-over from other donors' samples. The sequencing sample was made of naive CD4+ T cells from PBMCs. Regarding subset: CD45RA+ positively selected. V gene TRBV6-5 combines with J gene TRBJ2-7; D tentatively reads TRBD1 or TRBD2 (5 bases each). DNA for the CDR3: TGTGCCAGCAGTCGCCGGGGCCCCTCCTACGAGCAGTACTTC. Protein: CASSRRGPSYEQYF.